The next 4 T cell receptor beta chains were all read from a single sample in a study of blood T cell repertoires in COVID-19. The protocol was immunoSEQ multiplex PCR, while the TCRdb copy is restricted to in-frame clones and leaves out a portion. Of around 120,000 clones in the sample, approximately 81% were seen once. Sample: peripheral blood. The receptors derive from a woman aged 80 or older with acute or convalescent COVID-19.

This chain connects TRBV28 to TRBJ2-5; D may be TRBD1 (6 bases). The V end lost 9 bases, the J end lost 4 bases, and 15 bases lay between the germline ends. The germline V gene encodes CDR1 MDHEN and CDR2 SYDVKM. CDR3 size: 13 residues. The CDR3 DNA reads as TGTGCCAGTTCTCGGGCAGGGGTAGAGACCCAGTACTTC. Translating gives CASSRAGVETQYF.

The chain has TRBV15 and TRBJ1-2; D unresolved. In germline, CDR1 is LNHNV, CDR2 YYDKDF (reference sequence). This CDR3 has 16 residues. Trimming removed 0 bases from V and 4 bases from J, with 15 bases in between. For the CDR3, the DNA is TGTGCCACCAGCAGAGACCTCATGGGCGCTACCTATGGCTACACCTTC. Residues: CATSRDLMGATYGYTF.

The chain has TRBV29-1 and TRBJ2-7; TRBD2 agrees at 8 bases. J was trimmed by 7 bases and V by 4 bases; bases with no gene match: 12. The CDR3 is made up of 14 amino acids. Per the germline V gene, CDR1 is SQVTM and CDR2 is ANQGSEA. As DNA, the CDR3 is TGCAGCGTTGTTGAGGCGGGAGGAAAGTTTGAGCAGTACTTC. It is translated as CSVVEAGGKFEQYF.

This clone was picked up one time. At the DNA level, this CDR3 is encoded by other sequences in the same sample as well. This sequence joins TRBV5-4 and TRBJ1-5, with TRBD1 matching 9 bases. J gave up 4 bases and V 4 bases, and 6 bases lay outside the gene matches. Germline V gives CDR1 SGHNT, CDR2 YYREEE (reference sequence). The CDR3 consists of 15 residues. The CDR3 DNA sequence: TGTGCCAGCAGCCTTGGGACAGGGTTTAATCAGCCCCAGCATTTT. Amino acids: CASSLGTGFNQPQHF.